This TCR beta chain was recovered during a study of blood T cell repertoires in COVID-19. Across the study: In each case, the material was cDNA or gDNA derived from T cells, B-cell-depleted T cells, or PBMCs.

It was during active infection that Seattle patients were enrolled and then longitudinally followed. Authors' processing steps: The authors estimated nucleated cell counts from reference gene primer amplification. The repertoire was sequenced with immunoSEQ multiplex PCR; TCRdb's copy has only in-frame clones and lacks some. D and trimming were read from the DNA, whereas the V and J calls and clone size are those reported in that table. The sample carries just over 350,000 clones, approximately 86% recorded once. The CDR3 covers 14 residues. Per the germline V gene, CDR1 is SQVTM and CDR2 is ANQGSEA. The V gene lost 3 bases and the J gene lost 2 bases, with 13 bases spanning the gap.

J is TRBJ1-2 and V is TRBV29-1; tentatively, D is TRBD1 (5 bases). This clonotype was sampled from an older woman with COVID-19, enrolled during active disease. The sequenced sample was peripheral blood. This chain's CDR3 is CSVEGGGENYGYTF. The CDR3 DNA reads as TGCAGCGTTGAGGGCGGGGGAGAAAACTATGGCTACACCTTC. The full variable domain, with the rest looked up from reference TRBV29-1 and TRBJ1-2, is SAVISQKPSRDICQRGTSLTIQCQVDSQVTMMFWYRQQPGQSLTLIATANQGSEATYESGFVIDKFPISRPNLTFSTLTVSNMSPEDSSIYLCSVEGGGENYGYTFGSGTRLTVV.